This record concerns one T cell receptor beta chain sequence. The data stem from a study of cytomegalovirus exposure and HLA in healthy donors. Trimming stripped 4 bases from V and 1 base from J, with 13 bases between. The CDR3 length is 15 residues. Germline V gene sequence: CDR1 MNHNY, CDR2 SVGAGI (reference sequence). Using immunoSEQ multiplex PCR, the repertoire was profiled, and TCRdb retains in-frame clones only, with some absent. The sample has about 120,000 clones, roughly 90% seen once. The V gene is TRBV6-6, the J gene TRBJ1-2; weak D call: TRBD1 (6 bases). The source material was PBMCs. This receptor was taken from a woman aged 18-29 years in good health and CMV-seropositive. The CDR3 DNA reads TGTGCCAGCAGTTCTACAGGGACACTTAACTATGGCTACACCTTC. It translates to CASSSTGTLNYGYTF.